This is a list of T cell receptor beta chains from one sample in a study of shared clonotypes between healthy human individuals. The repertoire was sequenced with immunoSEQ multiplex PCR; TCRdb's copy has only in-frame clones and lacks some. The sample consists of over a million clones, about 84% of them appearing once. The sequenced sample was memory CD4+ T cells from PBMCs. The origin of the receptors is a man aged 18 to 30 in good health. Some clones in this sample may be carry-over from other donors' samples. Each CDR3 is given with its conserved first and last residue. The D gene is left open where the match is weak. A row's size may be missing; if present it is once, few, many or a size class.

d_gene,v_gene,abundance,j_gene,CDR3nt,CDR3aa
TRBD2,TRBV27,NA,TRBJ2-1,TGTGCCAGCAGTTTGCTAGCGGGAGTTCATGAGCAGTTCTTC,CASSLLAGVHEQFF
NA,TRBV28,NA,TRBJ1-5,TGTGCCAGCAGCCCCCTTAGGGGGTTTAGCAATCAGCCCCAGCATTTT,CASSPLRGFSNQPQHF
TRBD1,TRBV10-1,few,TRBJ1-5,TGCGCCAGCAGTGAGACAACAGGGGGTCAGCCCCAGCATTTT,CASSETTGGQPQHF
NA,TRBV6-1,NA,TRBJ1-1,TGTGCCAGCAGGCTCGTGGACAGATCTGAAGCTTTCTTT,CASRLVDRSEAFF
TRBD2,TRBV10-3,NA,TRBJ2-1,TGTGCCATGGGGACTAGCGGTTCCTACAATGAGCAGTTCTTC,CAMGTSGSYNEQFF
NA,TRBV7-9,few,TRBJ2-5,TGTGCCAGCAGCTTAGTGAGAGAGACCCAGTACTTC,CASSLVRETQYF
NA,TRBV5-1,NA,TRBJ2-5,TGCGCCAGCAGCTTGGTAGGTGTTGAGACCCAGTACTTC,CASSLVGVETQYF
NA,TRBV5-4,NA,TRBJ1-5,TGTGCCAGCAGCTTGGGAGGATCCCGAAACAATCAGCCCCAGCATTTT,CASSLGGSRNNQPQHF
NA,TRBV5-1,NA,TRBJ1-2,TGCGCCAGCAGCGCAGGTGGCGGTGGGGGCCAGGGCTACACCTTC,CASSAGGGGGQGYTF
TRBD2,TRBV7-2,NA,TRBJ2-7,TGTGCCAGCAGCTTAGGGAGACTAGCGGGCCAGAGCTCCTACGAGCAGTACTTC,CASSLGRLAGQSSYEQYF
NA,TRBV9,NA,TRBJ2-5,TGTGCCAGCAGCCCTGGCCCCTTCCAAGAGACCCAGTACTTC,CASSPGPFQETQYF
NA,TRBV27,NA,TRBJ2-7,TGTGCCAGCAGCCGCCAGGCCGCTTCCTACGAGCAGTACTTC,CASSRQAASYEQYF
TRBD1,TRBV7-2,NA,TRBJ2-7,TGTGCCAGCAGCTTAATGGGACAGGGGGCTAAGTACTTC,CASSLMGQGAKYF
TRBD2,TRBV4-3,NA,TRBJ2-3,TGCGCCAGCAGCCAAGATAACGCGGCGGGGGGGAATACGCAGTATTTT,CASSQDNAAGGNTQYF
NA,TRBV5-6,NA,TRBJ2-6,TGTGCCAGCAGCTTGGGAAGCTCTGGGGCCAACGTCCTGACTTTC,CASSLGSSGANVLTF
NA,TRBV5-1,once,TRBJ1-1,TGCGCCAGCAGCTTACAGGGCACTGAAGCTTTCTTT,CASSLQGTEAFF
NA,TRBV28,NA,TRBJ2-7,TGTGCCAGCAGTTTTCGGTCAGGGGCCCGCGGAGTCCACGAGCAGTACTTC,CASSFRSGARGVHEQYF
NA,TRBV2,NA,TRBJ2-1,TGTGCCAGCAGTGGGTATCTCCCCGGAGGTGAGCAGTTCTTC,CASSGYLPGGEQFF
TRBD1,TRBV10-3,NA,TRBJ2-1,TGTGCCATCAGAGAGACCGGGACAGGGCCTAACAATGAGCAGTTCTTC,CAIRETGTGPNNEQFF
NA,TRBV7-2,NA,TRBJ1-5,TGTGCCAGCAGCTTAGTTGCGGATCAGCCCCAGCATTTT,CASSLVADQPQHF
TRBD2,TRBV7-3,NA,TRBJ2-3,TGTGCCAGCAGCTTAGCCGGGAGGGCCACAGATACGCAGTATTTT,CASSLAGRATDTQYF
NA,TRBV7-3,NA,TRBJ2-6,TGTGCCAGCAGCTTAACAGGGACCGCCAACGTCCTGACTTTC,CASSLTGTANVLTF
NA,TRBV5-1,NA,TRBJ1-1,TGCGCCAGCAGCTTGGAGCCCCAGGTCGCTGAAGCTTTCTTT,CASSLEPQVAEAFF
TRBD1,TRBV7-3,NA,TRBJ2-4,TGTGCCAGCAGCTCCGGACAGGGAGGCAAAAACATTCAGTACTTC,CASSSGQGGKNIQYF
NA,TRBV7-3,once,TRBJ2-3,TGTGCCAGCAGCTTAGGAGCGTTAGCTTGGATGGATACGCAGTATTTT,CASSLGALAWMDTQYF